This TCR beta chain is drawn from a study of blood T cell repertoires in COVID-19. Study as a whole: Sites across the United States, Italy and Spain contributed samples from acute and convalescent COVID-19. T cells, B-cell-depleted T cells, or PBMCs supplied cDNA or gDNA.

The trim removed 3 bases at V and 2 bases at J, leaving 5 bases unmatched. The CDR3 contains 15 residues. CDR1 and CDR2 (germline): SEHNR, FQNEAQ (reference sequence). Study processing details: By means of reference gene primer amplification, nucleated cell counts were estimated. Measured with immunoSEQ multiplex PCR; TCRdb has only the in-frame clones, and not every one. For V, J and clone size, that table is used; D and trimming come from the DNA. The data hold over 10,000 clones, with 70% to 85% observed a single time. This clone turned up a few times. This receptor was obtained from a human donor in a cohort sampled during active COVID-19. Sequencing input: peripheral blood. The V gene is TRBV7-9, the J gene TRBJ2-5, with TRBD2 matching over 8 bases. This CDR3 is CASSFTRGGQETQYF. The CDR3 DNA reads TGTGCCAGCAGCTTCACCCGGGGGGGTCAAGAGACCCAGTACTTC.